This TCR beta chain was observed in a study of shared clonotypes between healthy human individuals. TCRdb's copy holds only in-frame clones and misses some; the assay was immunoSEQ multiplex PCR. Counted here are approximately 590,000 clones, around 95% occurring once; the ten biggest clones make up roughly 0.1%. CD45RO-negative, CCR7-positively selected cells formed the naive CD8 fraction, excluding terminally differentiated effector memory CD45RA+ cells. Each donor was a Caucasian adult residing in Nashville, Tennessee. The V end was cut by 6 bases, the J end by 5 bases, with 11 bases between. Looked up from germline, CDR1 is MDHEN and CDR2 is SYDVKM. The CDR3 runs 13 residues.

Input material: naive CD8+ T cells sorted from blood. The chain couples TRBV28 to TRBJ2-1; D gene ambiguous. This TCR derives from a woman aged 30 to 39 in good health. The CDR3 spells CASSDRRNNEQFF. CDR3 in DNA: TGTGCCAGCAGCGACCGCCGCAACAATGAGCAGTTCTTC.